Following are 29 T cell receptor beta chains from one sample sequenced in a study of CD8+ T cells in alopecia areata. This sample's treatment: oral pan-JAK inhibitor, 5-10 mg twice daily. Sequencing used cDNA as its template, made by extracting RNA and reverse transcribing it. TCRdb keeps only in-frame clones here, not all; method: immunoSEQ multiplex PCR. Among about 270,000 clones, 50% to 75% were seen once, and the ten largest hold around 0.92%. Sequenced here: CD4+ T cells sorted from blood, sampled around week 54, from a patient treated with tofacitinib. Receptors were obtained from a human donor with alopecia areata.

The chain combines TRBV30 with TRBJ1-5; the D gene is possibly TRBD1 (6 bases). Between the trimmed V and J ends, which lost 2 bases and 5 bases, there was a span of 13 bases. The CDR3 consists of 14 residues. CDR1 GTSNPN and CDR2 SVGIG come from the germline V gene (reference sequence). The CDR3 sequence: CAWSRRTVHQPQHF. CDR3 DNA sequence: TGTGCCTGGAGTCGACGGACAGTCCATCAGCCCCAGCATTTT.

The chain recombines TRBV30 with TRBJ1-1; no clear D gene. Germline CDR1 is GTSNPN and CDR2 is SVGIG (reference sequence). CDR3 length: 12 residues. Deletions cut 0 bases from V and 10 bases from J, with 12 bases between. The CDR3 region has the DNA TGTGCCTGGAGTGTACATCCAGGACGAGCTTTCTTT. Residues: CAWSVHPGRAFF.

This clone was found a few times. The chain recombines TRBV4-1 with TRBJ2-2; D is perhaps TRBD2 (5 bases). CDR3 length: 16 amino acids. Between the trimmed V and J ends, which lost 0 bases and 6 bases, there was a span of 14 bases. Germline V CDR1 and CDR2: MGHRA, YSYEKL. CDR3 region: CASSQDRGRAPGELFF. CDR3 nucleotide sequence: TGCGCCAGCAGCCAAGATCGGGGTCGGGCGCCCGGGGAGCTGTTTTTT.

The V gene is TRBV30, the J gene TRBJ2-7; possible D gene TRBD2, 5 bases. Germline values: CDR1 GTSNPN, CDR2 SVGIG (reference sequence). This CDR3 is 15 amino acids long. The V end lost 1 base, the J end lost 0 bases, and 13 bases lay between the germline ends. CDR3 coding DNA: TGTGCCTGGAGTGGAACGTGGGAGAACTCCTACGAGCAGTACTTC. It yields the protein CAWSGTWENSYEQYF. Full variable domain (rest looked up from reference TRBV30 and TRBJ2-7): SQTIHQWPATLVQPVGSPLSLECTVEGTSNPNLYWYRQAAGRGLQLLFYSVGIGQISSEVPQNLSASRPQDRQFILSSKKLLLSDSGFYLCAWSGTWENSYEQYFGPGTRLTVT.

This clone has more than one count but fewer than ten. This chain joins TRBV5-1 and TRBJ2-2, with D hard to call. This CDR3 is built from 13 residues. V was cut by 6 bases and J by 1 base, with 7 bases left in between. Germline-derived CDR1 and CDR2 are SGHRS and YFSETQ. In nucleotides, the CDR3 is TGCGCCAGCAATAACAGGAACACCGGGGAGCTGTTTTTT. It specifies CASNNRNTGELFF.

This clone was seen a handful of times. The J gene is TRBJ2-4, the V gene TRBV7-2; 8 bases are a match to TRBD2. CDR3 length equals 17 residues. V was pared by 5 bases and J by 0 bases, with 9 bases of the junction left unmatched. The germline CDR1 and CDR2 sequences are SGHTA and FQGNSA. CDR3: CASSRRAGGVAKNIQYF. The CDR3 region has the DNA TGTGCCAGCAGCCGGAGGGCGGGAGGAGTAGCCAAAAACATTCAGTACTTC.

V gene TRBV5-4 combines with J gene TRBJ2-1; 8 bases are shared with TRBD2. The CDR3 sequence is 14 residues long. CDR1 is SGHNT and CDR2 is YYREEE in the germline V gene (reference sequence). The junction had 5 bases not matched to a gene; V was cut back by 6 bases and J by 3 bases. The DNA of the CDR3 is TGTGCCAGCACGATACGGGGGGGCTACAATGAGCAGTTCTTC. Protein product: CASTIRGGYNEQFF. The full variable domain, rest sourced from reference TRBV5-4 and TRBJ2-1, is ETGVTQSPTHLIKTRGQQVTLRCSSQSGHNTVSWYQQALGQGPQFIFQYYREEENGRGNFPPRFSGLQFPNYSSELNVNALELDDSALYLCASTIRGGYNEQFFGPGTRLTVL.

The CDR3 DNA sequence: TGTGCCAGCAGCTTCCCTCCTAAGGGGGTCTACAATGAGCAGTTCTTC. It codes for CASSFPPKGVYNEQFF. The chain combines TRBV7-2 with TRBJ2-1; D perhaps matches TRBD1 (6 bases). V shed 3 bases and J shed 3 bases, with 15 bases lying between them. The germline V gene encodes CDR1 SGHTA and CDR2 FQGNSA. This CDR3 is 16 amino acids long.

CDR3 residues: CASSQVQGDAYNSPLHF. CDR3 in DNA: TGCGCCAGCAGCCAGGTACAGGGGGATGCCTATAATTCACCCCTCCACTTT. V gene TRBV4-1 combines with J gene TRBJ1-6, with TRBD1 matching over 8 bases. The CDR3 has 17 amino acids. The J segment lost 2 bases and the V segment lost 3 bases, leaving 6 bases of the junction unmatched. Germline V lookup: CDR1 MGHRA, CDR2 YSYEKL.

The chain is built from TRBV29-1 and TRBJ2-7, with D unresolved. This CDR3 contains 13 residues. V lost 2 bases and J lost 3, with 11 bases in between. Germline-derived CDR1 and CDR2 are SQVTM and ANQGSEA. The CDR3 here is CSVEIGLGYEQYF. CDR3 nucleotides: TGCAGCGTTGAAATTGGGCTAGGCTACGAGCAGTACTTC.

V and J are TRBV11-3 and TRBJ2-1; D may match TRBD1 or TRBD2 (5 bases each). Germline-derived CDR1 and CDR2 are SGHNT and YENEEA. This CDR3 region has 14 residues. The V end lost 3 bases, the J end lost 9 bases, and 15 bases lay between the germline ends. The CDR3 is CASSLSPVGGEQFF. The CDR3 nucleotides are TGTGCCAGCAGCTTGTCCCCCGTTGGGGGTGAGCAGTTCTTC.

The table lists this clone with a few counts. V gene TRBV2 combines with J gene TRBJ2-2; the match to TRBD1 covers 9 bases. Looked up from germline, CDR1 is SNHLY and CDR2 is FYNNEI. The CDR3 has 13 residues. The V segment lost 8 bases and the J segment 7 bases; nucleotides outside the gene matches: 5. The CDR3 DNA reads as TGTGCCAGCCGGGACAGGGCTTACGGGGAGCTGTTTTTT. As protein: CASRDRAYGELFF.

This sequence joins TRBV27 and TRBJ2-3; perhaps TRBD1 as D (5 bases). The CDR3 runs to 16 residues. Germline CDR1 and CDR2: MNHEY and SMNVEV (reference sequence). The V and J ends lost 4 bases and 0 bases respectively, with 14 bases between them. The CDR3: CASSSQGRPSTDTQYF. CDR3 nucleotide sequence: TGTGCCAGCAGTTCTCAGGGTAGACCTAGCACAGATACGCAGTATTTT.

V gene TRBV25-1 combines with J gene TRBJ1-6; D is uncertain. The length of the CDR3 is 13 residues. Per germline, CDR1 MGHDK and CDR2 SYGVNS. V dropped 1 base and J dropped 7 bases, with 5 bases sitting between them. CDR3 sequence (DNA): TGTGCCAGCAGTGAATCCGGGAATTCACCCCTCCACTTT. It yields the protein CASSESGNSPLHF.

The chain joins TRBV9 to TRBJ2-7, with a weak D call TRBD2 (5 bases). Germline V gene data show CDR1 as SGDLS and CDR2 as YYNGEE. This CDR3 has 16 residues. The V end was cut by 0 bases, the J end by 0 bases, with 13 bases between. The CDR3, as DNA: TGTGCCAGCAGCGTAGGGGCTAGCAGGCACTCCTACGAGCAGTACTTC. Protein: CASSVGASRHSYEQYF.

A single count supports this clone. This sequence joins TRBV30 and TRBJ2-1; D perhaps matches TRBD1 (6 bases). The germline CDR1 and CDR2 sequences are GTSNPN and SVGIG (reference sequence). This CDR3 comprises 11 residues. Deletions cut 4 bases from V and 14 bases from J, with 15 bases between. CDR3 coding DNA: TGTGCCTGGAAAACCAGGGGCTGGAAGTTCTTC. It specifies CAWKTRGWKFF. The complete variable domain, with remaining parts taken from reference TRBV30 and TRBJ2-1, reads SQTIHQWPATLVQPVGSPLSLECTVEGTSNPNLYWYRQAAGRGLQLLFYSVGIGQISSEVPQNLSASRPQDRQFILSSKKLLLSDSGFYLCAWKTRGWKFFGPGTRLTVL.

As DNA, the CDR3 is TGTGCCAGCAAAGCTACTAGCGGGGGGACAGAGACCCAGTACTTC. It translates to CASKATSGGTETQYF. J is TRBJ2-5 and V is TRBV2; 12 bases match TRBD2. This CDR3 spans 15 amino acids. V shed 7 bases, J shed 4 bases, and the junction held 7 bases outside the gene matches. CDR1 is SNHLY and CDR2 is FYNNEI in the germline V gene. Using reference TRBV2 and TRBJ2-5 for the parts outside the CDR3, the full variable domain is EPEVTQTPSHQVTQMGQEVILRCVPISNHLYFYWYRQILGQKVEFLVSFYNNEISEKSEIFDDQFSVERPDGSNFTLKIRSTKLEDSAMYFCASKATSGGTETQYFGPGTRLLVL.

This clone showed up many times. The chain joins TRBV6-6 to TRBJ2-1; unclear D gene. V shed 2 bases and J shed 10 bases, with 9 bases lying between them. In germline, CDR1 is MNHNY, CDR2 SVGAGI (reference sequence). This CDR3 comprises 12 residues. The CDR3, as DNA: TGTGCCAGCAGTTACACCGCCAGGGAGCAGTTCTTC. It translates to CASSYTAREQFF.

This rearrangement joins TRBV5-1 to TRBJ1-1; D is ambiguous. This CDR3 region has 15 residues. Trimming took 2 bases from V and 0 from J, leaving 11 bases between them. Per germline, CDR1 SGHRS and CDR2 YFSETQ. The CDR3: CASSFVSGVNTEAFF. The CDR3 DNA sequence: TGCGCCAGCAGCTTCGTTTCAGGAGTGAACACTGAAGCTTTCTTT.

This chain uses TRBV7-9 with TRBJ2-3; TRBD1 agrees at 7 bases. CDR1 and CDR2 (germline): SEHNR, FQNEAQ (reference sequence). The V and J ends lost 6 bases and 2 bases, in that order; junction bases with no gene match: 8. The CDR3 contains 15 residues. DNA for the CDR3: TGTGCCAGCAGACCACAGGGGATTACCACAGATACGCAGTATTTT. Translating gives CASRPQGITTDTQYF.

This clone was picked up one time. The rearrangement links TRBV2 to TRBJ2-3; TRBD2 matches 7 bases. The trim removed 4 bases at V and 5 bases at J, leaving 6 bases unmatched. This CDR3 contains 14 residues. Germline lookup yields CDR1 SNHLY and CDR2 FYNNEI. The CDR3 loop is CASSVTGGRDTQYF. DNA of the CDR3: TGTGCCAGCAGTGTAACCGGGGGGAGAGATACGCAGTATTTT.

V usage is TRBV11-2 and J usage is TRBJ2-1; D uncertain. Between the trimmed V and J ends, which lost 1 base and 7 bases, there was a span of 11 bases. The CDR3 has 14 amino acids. Germline V CDR1 and CDR2: SGHAT, FQNNGV. DNA for the CDR3: TGTGCCAGCAGCTTAGGGAACACAGTTAATGAGCAGTTCTTC. Translated, it gives CASSLGNTVNEQFF.

The rearrangement joins TRBV30 to TRBJ1-4, with D possibly TRBD1 on 5 matching bases. V lost 2 bases and J 5 bases, leaving 9 bases between the germline ends. The CDR3 extends over 13 amino acids. Per germline, CDR1 GTSNPN and CDR2 SVGIG (reference sequence). CDR3 sequence reads: CAWSRDYNEKLFF. As DNA, the CDR3 is TGTGCCTGGAGTCGGGACTACAATGAAAAACTGTTTTTT.

This sequence joins TRBV5-1 and TRBJ2-1; no clear D gene. Trimming took 2 bases from V and 4 from J, leaving 22 bases between them. CDR1 SGHRS and CDR2 YFSETQ come from the germline V gene. This CDR3 has 18 amino acids. Here the CDR3 DNA reads TGCGCCAGCAGCTTTGGAAGTCGAATAGCACAGCATTACAATGAGCAGTTCTTC. This codes for CASSFGSRIAQHYNEQFF.

This chain links TRBV7-9 with TRBJ2-3, with D unresolved. CDR1 is SEHNR, CDR2 FQNEAQ, per germline (reference sequence). V lost 0 bases to trimming and J lost 0 bases, with 10 bases between them. The CDR3 is 16 amino acids. CDR3 sequence: CASSLAERTSTDTQYF. CDR3 DNA sequence: TGTGCCAGCAGCTTAGCGGAGAGAACTAGCACAGATACGCAGTATTTT.

This chain uses TRBV29-1 with TRBJ2-7, with D perhaps given as TRBD1 or TRBD2 (8 bases each). Germline V gene lookup returns CDR1 SQVTM and CDR2 ANQGSEA. The V end lost 6 bases, the J end lost 1 base, and 19 bases lay between the germline ends. The CDR3 runs to 15 residues. The CDR3 DNA follows: TGCAGCGTCCGGACTAGCAGGGGGCTTTCCTACGAGCAGTACTTC. Its translation: CSVRTSRGLSYEQYF.

The sample holds a few counts of this clone. The V and J genes are TRBV27 and TRBJ1-6; perhaps TRBD1 as D (6 bases). In germline, CDR1 is MNHEY, CDR2 SMNVEV (reference sequence). The germline V and J ends were trimmed by 2 bases and 7 bases, with 12 bases remaining between them. This CDR3 region has 15 residues. The CDR3: CASSLIDRMNSPLHF. CDR3 nucleotides: TGTGCCAGCAGTTTAATTGACAGGATGAATTCACCCCTCCACTTT.

Only one count was recorded for this clone. The chain joins TRBV5-6 to TRBJ2-1; TRBD2 matches 11 bases. Germline-derived CDR1 and CDR2 are SGHDT and YYEEEE. J lost 6 bases, V lost 3 bases, and 8 bases had no gene match. This CDR3 comprises 16 residues. The CDR3: CASSSPGLAETNEQFF. CDR3 coding DNA: TGTGCCAGCAGCTCTCCGGGACTAGCGGAGACCAATGAGCAGTTCTTC. The full variable domain, its missing parts supplied by reference TRBV5-6 and TRBJ2-1, is DAGVTQSPTHLIKTRGQQVTLRCSPKSGHDTVSWYQQALGQGPQFIFQYYEEEERQRGNFPDRFSGHQFPNYSSELNVNALLLGDSALYLCASSSPGLAETNEQFFGPGTRLTVL.

The V and J genes are TRBV5-1 and TRBJ1-1; no reliable D call. Germline CDR1 reads SGHRS; CDR2 reads YFSETQ. The CDR3 has 13 amino acids. The ends were cut back, 1 base at V and 0 bases at J, with 4 bases in the middle. The chain's CDR3 is CASSLNMNTEAFF. The CDR3 DNA reads as TGCGCCAGCAGCTTGAACATGAACACTGAAGCTTTCTTT.